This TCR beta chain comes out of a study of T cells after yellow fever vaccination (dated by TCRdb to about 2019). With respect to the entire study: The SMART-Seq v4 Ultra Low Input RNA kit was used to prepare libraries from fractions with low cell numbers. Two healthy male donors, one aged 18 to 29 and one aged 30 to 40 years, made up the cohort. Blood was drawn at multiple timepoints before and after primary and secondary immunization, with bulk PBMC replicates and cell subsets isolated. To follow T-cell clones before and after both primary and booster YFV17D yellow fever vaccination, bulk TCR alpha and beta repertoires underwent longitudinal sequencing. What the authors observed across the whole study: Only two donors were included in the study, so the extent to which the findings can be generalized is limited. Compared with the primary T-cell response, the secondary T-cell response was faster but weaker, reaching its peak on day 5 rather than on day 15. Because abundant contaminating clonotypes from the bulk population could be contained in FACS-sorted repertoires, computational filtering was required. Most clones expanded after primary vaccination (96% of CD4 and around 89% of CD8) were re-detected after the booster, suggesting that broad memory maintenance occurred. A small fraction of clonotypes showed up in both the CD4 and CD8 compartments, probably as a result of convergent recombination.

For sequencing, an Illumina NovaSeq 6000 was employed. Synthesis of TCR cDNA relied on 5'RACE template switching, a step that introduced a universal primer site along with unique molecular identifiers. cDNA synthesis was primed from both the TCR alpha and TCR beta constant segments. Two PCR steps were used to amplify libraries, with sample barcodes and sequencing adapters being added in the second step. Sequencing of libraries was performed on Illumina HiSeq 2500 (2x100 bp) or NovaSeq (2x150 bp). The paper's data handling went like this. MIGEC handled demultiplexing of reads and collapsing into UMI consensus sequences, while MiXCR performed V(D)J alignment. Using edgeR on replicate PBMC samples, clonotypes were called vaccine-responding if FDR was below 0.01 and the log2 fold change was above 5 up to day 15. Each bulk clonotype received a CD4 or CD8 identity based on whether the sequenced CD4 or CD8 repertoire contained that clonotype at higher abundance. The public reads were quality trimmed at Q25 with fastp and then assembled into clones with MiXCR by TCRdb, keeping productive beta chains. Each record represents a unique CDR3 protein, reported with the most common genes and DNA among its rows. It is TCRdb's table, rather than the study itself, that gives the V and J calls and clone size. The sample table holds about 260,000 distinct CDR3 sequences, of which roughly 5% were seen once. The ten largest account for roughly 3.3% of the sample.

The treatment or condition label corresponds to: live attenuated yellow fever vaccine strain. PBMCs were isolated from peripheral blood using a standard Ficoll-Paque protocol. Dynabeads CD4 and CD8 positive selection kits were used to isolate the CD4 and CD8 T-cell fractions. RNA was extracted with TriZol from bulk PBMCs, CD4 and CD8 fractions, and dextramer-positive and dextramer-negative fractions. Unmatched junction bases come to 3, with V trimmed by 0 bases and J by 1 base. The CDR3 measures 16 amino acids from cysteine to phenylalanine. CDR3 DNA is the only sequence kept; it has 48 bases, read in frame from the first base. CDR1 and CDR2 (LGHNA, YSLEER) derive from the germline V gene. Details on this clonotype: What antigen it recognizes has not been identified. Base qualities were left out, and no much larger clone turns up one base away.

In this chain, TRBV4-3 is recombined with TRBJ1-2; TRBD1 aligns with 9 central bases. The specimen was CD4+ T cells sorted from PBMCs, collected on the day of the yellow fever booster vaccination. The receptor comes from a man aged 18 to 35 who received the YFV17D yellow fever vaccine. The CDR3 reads CASSQETGGRNYGYTF. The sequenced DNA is TGCGCCAGCAGCCAAGAAACAGGGGGCCGTAACTATGGCTACACCTTC.